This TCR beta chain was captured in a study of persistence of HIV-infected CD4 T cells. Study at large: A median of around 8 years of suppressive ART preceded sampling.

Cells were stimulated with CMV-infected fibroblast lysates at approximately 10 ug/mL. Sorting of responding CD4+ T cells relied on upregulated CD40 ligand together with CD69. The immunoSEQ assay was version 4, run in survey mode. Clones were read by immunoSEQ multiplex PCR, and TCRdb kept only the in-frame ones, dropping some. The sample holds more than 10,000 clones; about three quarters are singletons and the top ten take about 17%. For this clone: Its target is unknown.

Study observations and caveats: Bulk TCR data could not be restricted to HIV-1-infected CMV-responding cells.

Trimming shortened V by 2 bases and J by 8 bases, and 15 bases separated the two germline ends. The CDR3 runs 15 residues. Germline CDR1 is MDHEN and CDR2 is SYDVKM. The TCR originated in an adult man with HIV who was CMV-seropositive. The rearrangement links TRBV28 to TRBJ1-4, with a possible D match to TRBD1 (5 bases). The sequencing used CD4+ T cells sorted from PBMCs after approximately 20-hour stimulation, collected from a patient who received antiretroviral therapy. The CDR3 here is CASSLRAGTGEKLFF. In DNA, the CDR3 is TGTGCCAGCAGTTTAAGAGCAGGGACGGGGGAAAAACTGTTTTTT.